This T cell receptor beta chain was identified during a study of cytomegalovirus exposure and HLA in healthy donors. Study-level background: Around 180 million T cells yielded approximately 100 million unique TCR beta sequences, as an earlier analysis found.

It was with 60 Vbeta and 13 Jbeta primers that the PCR ran. Assay used: immunoSEQ multiplex PCR; TCRdb lists only in-frame clones, some missing. The repertoire consists of about 110,000 clones, with 60% to 85% occurring once and the leading ten covering about 5%. The CDR3 has 15 amino acids. After removal of 1 base from V and 5 bases from J, the junction contained 3 bases not matched to a gene. The germline gives CDR1 SGDLS, CDR2 YYNGEE. The rearrangement uses TRBV9 and TRBJ2-3; TRBD2 agrees at 11 bases. The specimen sequenced was PBMCs. This sequence originates from a male donor in good health and CMV-seronegative. Here the CDR3 DNA reads TGTGCCAGCAGCGTACTCGGGACTAGCGGAGATACGCAGTATTTT. It encodes CASSVLGTSGDTQYF.